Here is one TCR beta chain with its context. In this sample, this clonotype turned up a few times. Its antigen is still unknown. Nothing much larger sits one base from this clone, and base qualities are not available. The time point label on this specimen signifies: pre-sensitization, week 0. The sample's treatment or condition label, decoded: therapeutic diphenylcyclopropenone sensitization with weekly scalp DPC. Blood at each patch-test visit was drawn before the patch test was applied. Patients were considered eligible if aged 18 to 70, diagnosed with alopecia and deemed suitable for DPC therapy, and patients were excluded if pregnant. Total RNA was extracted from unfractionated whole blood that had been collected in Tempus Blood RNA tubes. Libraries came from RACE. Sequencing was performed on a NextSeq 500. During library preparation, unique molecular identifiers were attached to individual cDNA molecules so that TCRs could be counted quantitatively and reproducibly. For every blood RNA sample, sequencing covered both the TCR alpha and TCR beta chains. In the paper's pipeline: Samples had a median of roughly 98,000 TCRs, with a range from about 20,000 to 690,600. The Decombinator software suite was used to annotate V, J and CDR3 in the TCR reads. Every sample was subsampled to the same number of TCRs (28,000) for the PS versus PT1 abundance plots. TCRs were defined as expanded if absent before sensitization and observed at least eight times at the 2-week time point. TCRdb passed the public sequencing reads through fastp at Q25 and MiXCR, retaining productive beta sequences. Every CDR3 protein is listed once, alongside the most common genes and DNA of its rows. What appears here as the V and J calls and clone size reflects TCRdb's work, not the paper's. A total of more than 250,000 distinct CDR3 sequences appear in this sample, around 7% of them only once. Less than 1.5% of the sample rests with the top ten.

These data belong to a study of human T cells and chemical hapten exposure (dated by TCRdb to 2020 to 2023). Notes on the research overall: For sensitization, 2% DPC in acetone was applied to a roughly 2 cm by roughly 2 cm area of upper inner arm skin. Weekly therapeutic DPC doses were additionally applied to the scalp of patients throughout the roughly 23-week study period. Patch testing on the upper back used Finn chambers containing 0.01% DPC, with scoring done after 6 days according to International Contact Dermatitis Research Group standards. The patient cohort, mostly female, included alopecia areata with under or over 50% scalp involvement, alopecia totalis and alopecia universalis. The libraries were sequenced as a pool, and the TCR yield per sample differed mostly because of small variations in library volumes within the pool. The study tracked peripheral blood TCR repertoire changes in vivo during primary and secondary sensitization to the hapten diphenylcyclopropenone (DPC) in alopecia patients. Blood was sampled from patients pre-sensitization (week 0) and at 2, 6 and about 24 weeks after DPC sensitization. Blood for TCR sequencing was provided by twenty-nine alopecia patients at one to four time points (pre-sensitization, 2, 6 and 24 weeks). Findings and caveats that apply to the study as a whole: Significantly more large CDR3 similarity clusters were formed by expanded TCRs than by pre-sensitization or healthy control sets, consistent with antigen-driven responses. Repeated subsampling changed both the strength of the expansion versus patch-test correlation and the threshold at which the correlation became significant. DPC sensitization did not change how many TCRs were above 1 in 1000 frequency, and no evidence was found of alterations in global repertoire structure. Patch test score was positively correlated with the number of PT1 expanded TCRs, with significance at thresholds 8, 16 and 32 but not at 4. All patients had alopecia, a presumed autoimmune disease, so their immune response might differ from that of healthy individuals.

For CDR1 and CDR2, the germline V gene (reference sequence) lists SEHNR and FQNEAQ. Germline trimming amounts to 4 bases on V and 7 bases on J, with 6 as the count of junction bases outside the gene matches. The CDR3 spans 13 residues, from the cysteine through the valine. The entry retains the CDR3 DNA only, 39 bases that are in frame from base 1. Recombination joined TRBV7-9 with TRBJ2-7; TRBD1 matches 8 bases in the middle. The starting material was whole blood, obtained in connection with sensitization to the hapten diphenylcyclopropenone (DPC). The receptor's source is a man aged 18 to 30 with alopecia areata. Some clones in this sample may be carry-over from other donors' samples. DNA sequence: TGTGCCAGCAGCTCTCGGACAGGGACTGAGCAGTACGTC. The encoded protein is CASSSRTGTEQYV.